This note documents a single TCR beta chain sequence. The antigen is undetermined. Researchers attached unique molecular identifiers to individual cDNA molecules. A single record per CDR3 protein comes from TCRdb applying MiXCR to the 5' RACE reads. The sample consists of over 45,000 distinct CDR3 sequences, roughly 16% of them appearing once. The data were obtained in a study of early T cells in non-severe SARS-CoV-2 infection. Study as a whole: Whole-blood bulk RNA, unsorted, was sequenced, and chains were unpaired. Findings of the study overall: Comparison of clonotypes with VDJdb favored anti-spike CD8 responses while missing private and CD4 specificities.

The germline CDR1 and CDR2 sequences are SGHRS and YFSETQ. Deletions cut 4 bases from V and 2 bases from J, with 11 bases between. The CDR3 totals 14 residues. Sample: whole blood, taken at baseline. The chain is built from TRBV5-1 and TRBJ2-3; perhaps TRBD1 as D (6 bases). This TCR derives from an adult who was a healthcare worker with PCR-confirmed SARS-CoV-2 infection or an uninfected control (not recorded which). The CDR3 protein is CASSPQGFTDTQYF. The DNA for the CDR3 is TGCGCCAGCAGCCCACAGGGATTCACAGATACGCAGTATTTT.